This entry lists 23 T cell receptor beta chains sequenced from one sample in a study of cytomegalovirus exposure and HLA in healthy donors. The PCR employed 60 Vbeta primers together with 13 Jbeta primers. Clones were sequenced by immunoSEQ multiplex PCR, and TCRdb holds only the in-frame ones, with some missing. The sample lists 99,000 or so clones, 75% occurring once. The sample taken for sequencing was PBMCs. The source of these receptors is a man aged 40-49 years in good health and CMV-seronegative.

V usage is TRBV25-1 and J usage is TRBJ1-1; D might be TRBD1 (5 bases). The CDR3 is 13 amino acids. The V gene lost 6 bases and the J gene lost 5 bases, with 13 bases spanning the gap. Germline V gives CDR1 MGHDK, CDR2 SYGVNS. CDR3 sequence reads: CASRGLLGTEAFF. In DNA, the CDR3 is TGTGCCAGCAGGGGACTCTTGGGGACTGAAGCTTTCTTT.

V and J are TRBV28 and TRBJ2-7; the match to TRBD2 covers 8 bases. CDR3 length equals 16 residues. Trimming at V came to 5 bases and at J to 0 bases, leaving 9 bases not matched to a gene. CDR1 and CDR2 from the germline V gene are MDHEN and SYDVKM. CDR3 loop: CASSLAGGQSSYEQYF. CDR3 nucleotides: TGTGCCAGCAGTCTGGCGGGGGGTCAAAGCTCCTACGAGCAGTACTTC.

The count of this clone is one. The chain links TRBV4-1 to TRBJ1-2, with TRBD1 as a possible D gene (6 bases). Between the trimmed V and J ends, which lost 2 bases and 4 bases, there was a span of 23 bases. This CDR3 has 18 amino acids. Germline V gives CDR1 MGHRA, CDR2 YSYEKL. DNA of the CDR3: TGCGCCAGCAGCCAACCCTTCCGGGGGGGGCAATATAGCTATGGCTACACCTTC. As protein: CASSQPFRGGQYSYGYTF.

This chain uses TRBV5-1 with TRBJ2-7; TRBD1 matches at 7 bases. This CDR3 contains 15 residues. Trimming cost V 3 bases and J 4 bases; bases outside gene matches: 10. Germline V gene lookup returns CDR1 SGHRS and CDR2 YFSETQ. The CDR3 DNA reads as TGCGCCAGCAGCTCATACTCCGGGACAGAGTACGAGCAGTACTTC. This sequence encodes CASSSYSGTEYEQYF.

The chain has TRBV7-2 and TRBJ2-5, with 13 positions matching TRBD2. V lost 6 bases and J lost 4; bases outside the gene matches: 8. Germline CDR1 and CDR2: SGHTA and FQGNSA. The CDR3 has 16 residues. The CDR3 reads CASRATSGGAGETQYF. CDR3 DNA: TGTGCCAGCAGGGCTACTAGCGGGGGGGCAGGAGAGACCCAGTACTTC.

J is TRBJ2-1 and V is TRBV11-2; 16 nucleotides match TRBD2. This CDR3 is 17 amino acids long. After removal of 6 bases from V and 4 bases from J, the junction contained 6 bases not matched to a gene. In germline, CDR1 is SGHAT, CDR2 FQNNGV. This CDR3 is CASRHRGLAGGYNEQFF. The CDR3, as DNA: TGTGCCAGCAGACACCGGGGACTAGCGGGAGGGTACAATGAGCAGTTCTTC.

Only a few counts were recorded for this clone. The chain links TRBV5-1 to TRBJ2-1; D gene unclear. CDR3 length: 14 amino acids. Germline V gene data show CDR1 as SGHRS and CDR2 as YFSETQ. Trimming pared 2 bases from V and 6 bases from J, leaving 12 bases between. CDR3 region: CASSFDLTANEQFF. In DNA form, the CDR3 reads TGCGCCAGCAGCTTTGACTTGACCGCCAATGAGCAGTTCTTC.

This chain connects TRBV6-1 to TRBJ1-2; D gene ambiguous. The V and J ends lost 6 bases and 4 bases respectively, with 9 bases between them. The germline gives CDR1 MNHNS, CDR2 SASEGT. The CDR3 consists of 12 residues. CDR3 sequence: CASSPEGYGYTF. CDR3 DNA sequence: TGTGCCAGCAGCCCCGAGGGCTATGGCTACACCTTC.

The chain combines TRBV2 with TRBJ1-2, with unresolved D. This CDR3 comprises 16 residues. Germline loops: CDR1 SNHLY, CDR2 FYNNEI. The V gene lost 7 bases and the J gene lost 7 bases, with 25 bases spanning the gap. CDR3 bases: TGTGCCAGCACCTCCATCGCGGGCGGTACGGGGTTTGGCTACACCTTC. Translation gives CASTSIAGGTGFGYTF. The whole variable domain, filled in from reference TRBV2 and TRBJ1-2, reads EPEVTQTPSHQVTQMGQEVILRCVPISNHLYFYWYRQILGQKVEFLVSFYNNEISEKSEIFDDQFSVERPDGSNFTLKIRSTKLEDSAMYFCASTSIAGGTGFGYTFGSGTRLTVV.

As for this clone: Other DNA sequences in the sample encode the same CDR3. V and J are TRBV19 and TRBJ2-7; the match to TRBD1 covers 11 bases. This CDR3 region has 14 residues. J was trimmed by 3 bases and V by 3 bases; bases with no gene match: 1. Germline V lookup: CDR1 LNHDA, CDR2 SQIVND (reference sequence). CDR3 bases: TGTGCCAGTAGTATGGGGACAGGGGGCTACGAGCAGTACTTC. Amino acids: CASSMGTGGYEQYF.

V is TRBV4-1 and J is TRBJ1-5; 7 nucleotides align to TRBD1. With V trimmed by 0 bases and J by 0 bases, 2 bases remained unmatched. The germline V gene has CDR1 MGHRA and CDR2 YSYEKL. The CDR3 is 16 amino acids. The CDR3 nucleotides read TGCGCCAGCAGCCAAGAAGGGACAGCTAGCAATCAGCCCCAGCATTTT. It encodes CASSQEGTASNQPQHF.

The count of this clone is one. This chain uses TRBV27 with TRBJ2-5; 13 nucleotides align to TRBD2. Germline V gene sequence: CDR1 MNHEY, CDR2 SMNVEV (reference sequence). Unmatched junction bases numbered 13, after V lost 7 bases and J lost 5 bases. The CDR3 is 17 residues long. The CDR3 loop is CASKRAIPGLAGETQYF. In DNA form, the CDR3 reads TGTGCCAGCAAGAGAGCTATTCCGGGACTAGCGGGGGAGACCCAGTACTTC.

The CDR3 reads CASSFLFAASGARSSYNEQFF. In DNA, the CDR3 is TGTGCCAGCAGTTTCCTATTTGCGGCTAGCGGAGCCCGTAGCTCCTACAATGAGCAGTTCTTC. The chain employs TRBV27 and TRBJ2-1; 7 bases align to TRBD2. Per the germline V gene, CDR1 is MNHEY and CDR2 is SMNVEV (reference sequence). Trimming removed 3 bases from V and 0 bases from J; junction bases left unmatched: 20. The CDR3 has 21 residues.

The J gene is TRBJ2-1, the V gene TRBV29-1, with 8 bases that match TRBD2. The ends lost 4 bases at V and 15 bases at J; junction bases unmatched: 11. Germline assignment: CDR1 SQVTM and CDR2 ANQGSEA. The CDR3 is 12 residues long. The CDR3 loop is CSVVSSGSVPFF. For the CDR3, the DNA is TGCAGCGTTGTTTCCAGCGGGAGTGTGCCGTTCTTC.

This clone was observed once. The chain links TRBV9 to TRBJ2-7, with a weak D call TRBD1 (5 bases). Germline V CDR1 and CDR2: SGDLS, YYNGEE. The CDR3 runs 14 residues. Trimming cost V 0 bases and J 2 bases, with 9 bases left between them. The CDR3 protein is CASSVGGSTYEQYF. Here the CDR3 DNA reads TGTGCCAGCAGCGTAGGGGGCAGCACCTACGAGCAGTACTTC.

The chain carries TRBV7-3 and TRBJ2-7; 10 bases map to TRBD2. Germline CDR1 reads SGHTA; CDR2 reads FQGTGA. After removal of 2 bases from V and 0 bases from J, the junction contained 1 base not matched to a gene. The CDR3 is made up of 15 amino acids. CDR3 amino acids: CASSLLAGASYEQYF. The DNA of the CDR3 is TGTGCCAGCAGCTTACTAGCGGGGGCCTCCTACGAGCAGTACTTC.

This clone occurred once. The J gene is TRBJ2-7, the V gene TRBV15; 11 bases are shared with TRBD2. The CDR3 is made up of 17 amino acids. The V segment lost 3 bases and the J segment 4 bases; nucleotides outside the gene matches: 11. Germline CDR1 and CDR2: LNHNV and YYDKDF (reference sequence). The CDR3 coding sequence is TGTGCCACCAGCAGTACTAGCGGGGGCCGATTCTCATACGAGCAGTACTTC. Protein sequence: CATSSTSGGRFSYEQYF.

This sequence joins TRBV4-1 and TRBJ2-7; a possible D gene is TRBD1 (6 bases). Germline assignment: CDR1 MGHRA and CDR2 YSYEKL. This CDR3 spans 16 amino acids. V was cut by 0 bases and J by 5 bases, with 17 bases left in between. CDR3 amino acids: CASSQEYQGNVDEQYF. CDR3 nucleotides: TGCGCCAGCAGCCAAGAATATCAGGGGAACGTAGACGAGCAGTACTTC.

The CDR3 loop is CASSAMDRAPRADEQFF. The CDR3 DNA is TGTGCCAGCAGCGCGATGGACAGGGCCCCGAGAGCGGATGAGCAGTTCTTC. The V and J genes are TRBV7-9 and TRBJ2-1, with TRBD1 identical over 8 bases. Germline V gives CDR1 SEHNR, CDR2 FQNEAQ (reference sequence). The CDR3 loop spans 17 amino acids. V shed 5 bases, J shed 8 bases, and the junction held 17 bases outside the gene matches.

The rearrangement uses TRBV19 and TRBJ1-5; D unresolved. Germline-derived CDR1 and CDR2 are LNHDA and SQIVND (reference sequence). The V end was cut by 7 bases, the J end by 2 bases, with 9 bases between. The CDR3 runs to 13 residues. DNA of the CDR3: TGTGCCAGTAACATAATCGGCAATCAGCCCCAGCATTTT. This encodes CASNIIGNQPQHF.

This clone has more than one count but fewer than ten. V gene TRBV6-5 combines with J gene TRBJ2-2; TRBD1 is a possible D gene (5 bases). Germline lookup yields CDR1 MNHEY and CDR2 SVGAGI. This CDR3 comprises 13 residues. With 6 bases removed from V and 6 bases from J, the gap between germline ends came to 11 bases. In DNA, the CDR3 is TGTGCCAGCAGGTTGACAGAGGCCGGGGAGCTGTTTTTT. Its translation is CASRLTEAGELFF.

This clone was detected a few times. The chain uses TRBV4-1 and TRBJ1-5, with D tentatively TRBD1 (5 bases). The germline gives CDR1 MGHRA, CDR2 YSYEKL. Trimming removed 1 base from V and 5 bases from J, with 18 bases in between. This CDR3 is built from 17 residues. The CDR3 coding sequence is TGCGCCAGCAGCCAAGGCCCGGCAGGGCAGCTCGATCAGCCCCAGCATTTT. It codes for CASSQGPAGQLDQPQHF.

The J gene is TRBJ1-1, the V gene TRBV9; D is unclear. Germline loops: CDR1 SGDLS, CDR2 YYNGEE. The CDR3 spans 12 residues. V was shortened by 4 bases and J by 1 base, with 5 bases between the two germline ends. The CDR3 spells CASSPKNTEAFF. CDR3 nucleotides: TGTGCCAGCAGCCCCAAGAACACTGAAGCTTTCTTT.